This paragraph reports one T cell receptor beta chain. No antigen is known for it. The data belong to a study of T cell responses to AZD1222 COVID-19 vaccine. Regarding the study as a whole: Just a handful of AZD1222 recipients tested seropositive at baseline.

Using immunoSEQ multiplex PCR, the repertoire was profiled, and TCRdb retains in-frame clones only, with some absent. Of approximately 150,000 clones listed, roughly 90% were seen once; the top ten hold 3.2%. The germline gives CDR1 SQVTM, CDR2 ANQGSEA. The CDR3 spans 14 residues. V was pared by 8 bases and J by 6 bases, with 20 bases between. The sample consisted of peripheral blood, taken 28 days after the second AZD1222 dose. This sequence joins TRBV29-1 and TRBJ2-1; D unresolved. The TCR comes from an adult who received the AZD1222 COVID-19 vaccine. CDR3 sequence reads: CSLAAAMVGNEQFF. Written as DNA, the CDR3 is TGCAGCCTTGCCGCGGCGATGGTCGGCAATGAGCAGTTCTTC.